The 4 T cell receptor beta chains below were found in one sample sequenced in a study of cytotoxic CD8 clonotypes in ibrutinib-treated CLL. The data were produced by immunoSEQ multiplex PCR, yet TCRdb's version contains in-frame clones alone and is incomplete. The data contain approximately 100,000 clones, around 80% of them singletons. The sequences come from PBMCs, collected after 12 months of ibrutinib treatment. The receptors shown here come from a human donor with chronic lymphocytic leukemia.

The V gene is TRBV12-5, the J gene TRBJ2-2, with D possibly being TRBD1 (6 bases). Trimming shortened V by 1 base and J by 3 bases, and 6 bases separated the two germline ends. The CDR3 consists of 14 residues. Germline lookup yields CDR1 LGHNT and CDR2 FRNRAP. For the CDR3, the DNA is TGTGCTAGTGGTTTGGGGACAGACACCGGGGAGCTGTTTTTT. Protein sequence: CASGLGTDTGELFF.

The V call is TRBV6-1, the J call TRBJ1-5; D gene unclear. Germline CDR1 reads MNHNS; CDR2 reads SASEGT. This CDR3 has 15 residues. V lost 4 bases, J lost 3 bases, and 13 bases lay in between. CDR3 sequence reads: CASSVGSMINQPQHF. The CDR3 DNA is TGTGCCAGCAGTGTGGGCAGTATGATCAATCAGCCCCAGCATTTT.

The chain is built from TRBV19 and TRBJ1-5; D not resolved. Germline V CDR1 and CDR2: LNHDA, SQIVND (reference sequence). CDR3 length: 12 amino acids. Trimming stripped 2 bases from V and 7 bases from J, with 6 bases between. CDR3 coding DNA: TGTGCCAGTAGTATAAGTGGCCAGCCCCAGCATTTT. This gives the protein CASSISGQPQHF.

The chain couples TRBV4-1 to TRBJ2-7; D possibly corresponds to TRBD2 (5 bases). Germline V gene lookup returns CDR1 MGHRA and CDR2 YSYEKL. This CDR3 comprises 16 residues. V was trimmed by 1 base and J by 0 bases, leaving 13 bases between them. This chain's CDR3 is CASSQVGGLSSYEQYF. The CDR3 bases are TGCGCCAGCAGCCAAGTCGGAGGATTAAGCTCCTACGAGCAGTACTTC.